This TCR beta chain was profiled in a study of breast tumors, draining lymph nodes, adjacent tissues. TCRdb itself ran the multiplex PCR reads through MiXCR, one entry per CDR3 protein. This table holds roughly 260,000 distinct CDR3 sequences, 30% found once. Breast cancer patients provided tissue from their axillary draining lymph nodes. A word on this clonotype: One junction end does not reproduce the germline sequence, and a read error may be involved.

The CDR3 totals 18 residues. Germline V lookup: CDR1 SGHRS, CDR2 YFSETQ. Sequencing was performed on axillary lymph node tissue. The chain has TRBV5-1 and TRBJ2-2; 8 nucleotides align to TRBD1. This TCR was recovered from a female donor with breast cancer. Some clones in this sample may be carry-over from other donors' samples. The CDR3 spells CASSSPLGTGKYTGEPFF. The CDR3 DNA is TGCGCCAGCAGCTCTCCCCTAGGGACAGGCAAATACACCGGGGAGCCGTTTTTT.